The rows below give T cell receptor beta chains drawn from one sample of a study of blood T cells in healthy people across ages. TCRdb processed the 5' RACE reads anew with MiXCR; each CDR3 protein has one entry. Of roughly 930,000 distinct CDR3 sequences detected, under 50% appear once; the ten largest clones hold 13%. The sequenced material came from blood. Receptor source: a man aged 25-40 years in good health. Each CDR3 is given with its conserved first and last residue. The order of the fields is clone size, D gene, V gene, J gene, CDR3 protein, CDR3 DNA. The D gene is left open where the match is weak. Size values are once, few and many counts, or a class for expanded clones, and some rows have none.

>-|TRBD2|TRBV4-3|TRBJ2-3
CASSPLALTSGASTDTQYF
TGCGCCAGCAGCCCCCTCGCCCTAACTAGCGGTGCTAGCACAGATACGCAGTATTTT
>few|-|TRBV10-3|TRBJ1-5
CAISVTGNSNQPQHF
TGTGCCATCAGTGTTACAGGAAATAGCAATCAGCCCCAGCATTTT
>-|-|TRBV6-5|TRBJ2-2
CASSPLAGINTGELFF
TGTGCCAGCAGTCCCCTCGCGGGGATTAACACCGGGGAGCTGTTTTTT
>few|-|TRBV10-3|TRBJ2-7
CATLGSYEQYF
TGTGCCACCCTTGGTTCCTACGAGCAGTACTTC
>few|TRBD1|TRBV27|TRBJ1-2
CASSQNTGGSGYTF
TGTGCCAGCAGCCAGAATACAGGGGGCAGTGGCTACACCTTC
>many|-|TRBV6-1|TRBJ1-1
CASSETYWRAMNTEAFF
TGTGCCAGCAGTGAAACCTACTGGAGAGCCATGAACACTGAAGCTTTCTTT
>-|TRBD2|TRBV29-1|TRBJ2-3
CSVWTSGGRTDTQYF
TGCAGCGTTTGGACTAGCGGGGGTCGTACAGATACGCAGTATTTT
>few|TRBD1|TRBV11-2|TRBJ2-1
CASSRDTGGFEQFF
TGTGCCAGCAGCCGTGACACAGGGGGATTTGAGCAGTTCTTC
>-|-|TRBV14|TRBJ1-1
CASSWTLGTEAFF
TGTGCCAGCAGCTGGACTCTAGGCACTGAAGCTTTCTTT
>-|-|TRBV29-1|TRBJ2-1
CSVDNSNEQFF
TGCAGCGTTGATAACAGCAATGAGCAGTTCTTC
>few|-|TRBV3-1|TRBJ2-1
CASSQAGLTYNEQFF
TGTGCCAGCAGCCAGGCCGGACTAACCTACAATGAGCAGTTCTTC
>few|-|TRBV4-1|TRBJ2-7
CASSQGYQKTYEQYF
TGCGCCAGCAGCCAAGGATACCAAAAAACCTACGAGCAGTACTTC
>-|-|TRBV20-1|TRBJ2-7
CSARAARAYEQYF
TGCAGTGCTAGAGCCGCGAGGGCCTACGAGCAGTACTTC
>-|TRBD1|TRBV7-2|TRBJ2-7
CASSGGTGKLYEQYF
TGTGCCAGCAGCGGGGGGACAGGTAAACTCTACGAGCAGTACTTC
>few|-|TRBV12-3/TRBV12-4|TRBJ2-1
CASSPLVGSYNEQFF
TGTGCCAGCAGTCCGCTAGTCGGGAGTTACAATGAGCAGTTCTTC
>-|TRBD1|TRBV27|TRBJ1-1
CASSSQGGIEAFF
TGTGCCAGCAGTTCCCAGGGGGGAATAGAAGCTTTCTTT
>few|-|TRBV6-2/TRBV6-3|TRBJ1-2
CASSFPGTTKYGYTF
TGTGCCAGCAGTTTCCCCGGGACAACAAAATATGGCTACACCTTC
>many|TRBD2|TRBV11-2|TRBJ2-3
CASSLVGGRSAGAPRTDTQYF
TGTGCCAGCAGCTTAGTCGGGGGCAGGTCAGCGGGGGCCCCTCGCACAGATACGCAGTATTTT
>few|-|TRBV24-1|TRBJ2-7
CATSDQSSYEQYF
TGTGCCACCAGTGATCAGAGCTCCTACGAGCAGTACTTC
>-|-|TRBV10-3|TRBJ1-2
CAISVVGPYGYTF
TGTGCCATCAGTGTCGTAGGCCCCTATGGCTACACCTTC
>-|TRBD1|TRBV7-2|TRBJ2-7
CVSSSGQGYYEQYF
TGTGTCAGCAGCTCGGGACAGGGATACTACGAGCAGTACTTC
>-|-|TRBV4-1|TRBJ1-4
CASSQGGEEKLFF
TGCGCCAGTAGCCAAGGGGGTGAGGAAAAACTGTTTTTT
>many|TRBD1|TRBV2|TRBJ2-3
CASRQGATDTQYF
TGTGCCAGTAGACAGGGGGCGACAGATACGCAGTATTTT
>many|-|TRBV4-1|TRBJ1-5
CASSHRVVSNQPQHF
TGCGCCAGCAGCCACAGGGTAGTGAGCAATCAGCCCCAGCATTTT
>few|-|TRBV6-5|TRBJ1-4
CASSYSPPPTNEKLFF
TGTGCCAGCAGTTACTCACCACCGCCAACTAATGAAAAACTGTTTTTT